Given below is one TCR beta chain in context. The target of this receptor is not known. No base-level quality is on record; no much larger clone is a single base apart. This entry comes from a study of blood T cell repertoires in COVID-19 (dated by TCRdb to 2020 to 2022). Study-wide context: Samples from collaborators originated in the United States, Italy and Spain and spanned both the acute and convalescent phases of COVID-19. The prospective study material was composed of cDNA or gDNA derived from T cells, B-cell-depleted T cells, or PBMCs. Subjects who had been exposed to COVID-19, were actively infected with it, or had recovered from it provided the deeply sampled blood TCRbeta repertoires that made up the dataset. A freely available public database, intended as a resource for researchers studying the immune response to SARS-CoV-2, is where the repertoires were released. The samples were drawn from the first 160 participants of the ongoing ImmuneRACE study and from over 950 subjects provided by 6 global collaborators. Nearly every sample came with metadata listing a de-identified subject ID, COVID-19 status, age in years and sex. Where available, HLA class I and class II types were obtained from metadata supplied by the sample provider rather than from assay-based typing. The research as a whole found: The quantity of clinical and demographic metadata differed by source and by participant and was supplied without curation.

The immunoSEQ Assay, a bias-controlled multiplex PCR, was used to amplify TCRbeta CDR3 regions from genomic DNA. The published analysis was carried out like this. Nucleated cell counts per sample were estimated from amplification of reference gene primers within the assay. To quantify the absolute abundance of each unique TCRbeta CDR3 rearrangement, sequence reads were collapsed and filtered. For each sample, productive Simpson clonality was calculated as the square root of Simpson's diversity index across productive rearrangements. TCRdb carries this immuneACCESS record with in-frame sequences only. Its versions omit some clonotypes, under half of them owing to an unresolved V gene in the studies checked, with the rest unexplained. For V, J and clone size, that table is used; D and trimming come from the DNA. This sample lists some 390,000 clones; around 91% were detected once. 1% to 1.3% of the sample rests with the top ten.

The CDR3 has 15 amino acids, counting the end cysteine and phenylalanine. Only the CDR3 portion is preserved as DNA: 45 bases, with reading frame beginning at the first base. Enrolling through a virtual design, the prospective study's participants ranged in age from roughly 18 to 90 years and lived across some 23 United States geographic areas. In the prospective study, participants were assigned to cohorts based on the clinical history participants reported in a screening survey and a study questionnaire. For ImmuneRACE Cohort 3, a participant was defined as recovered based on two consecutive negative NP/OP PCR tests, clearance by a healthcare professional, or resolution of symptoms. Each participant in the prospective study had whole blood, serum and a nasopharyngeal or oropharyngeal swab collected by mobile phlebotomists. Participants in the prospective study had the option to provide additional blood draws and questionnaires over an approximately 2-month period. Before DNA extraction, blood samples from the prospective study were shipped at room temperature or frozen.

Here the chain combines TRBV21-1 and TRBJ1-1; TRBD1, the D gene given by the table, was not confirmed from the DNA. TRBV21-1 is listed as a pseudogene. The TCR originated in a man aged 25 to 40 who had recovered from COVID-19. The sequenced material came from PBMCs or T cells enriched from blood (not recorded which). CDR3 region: CASSRGDGKNTEAFF. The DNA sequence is TGTGCCAGCAGCAGGGGCGACGGAAAGAACACTGAAGCTTTCTTT.